The 4 T cell receptor beta chains reported below all come from one sample, sequenced in a study of shared clonotypes between healthy human individuals. The protocol was immunoSEQ multiplex PCR, while the TCRdb copy is restricted to in-frame clones and leaves out a portion. The data show just over 2,000,000 clones, less than 95% seen once. Cells designated naive CD8 were CD45RO-negative and were positively selected for CCR7, with terminally differentiated effector memory CD45RA+ cells excluded. Sequencing input: naive CD8+ T cells sorted from blood. The receptors derive from a young man in good health.

The V call is TRBV4-1, the J call TRBJ1-2; D is unclear. The CDR3 has 13 residues. The germline V and J ends were trimmed by 0 bases and 5 bases, with 7 bases remaining between them. Germline V CDR1 and CDR2: MGHRA, YSYEKL. The CDR3 sequence is CASSQDVGYGYTF. CDR3 DNA: TGCGCCAGCAGCCAAGATGTTGGGTATGGCTACACCTTC.

The chain combines TRBV4-1 with TRBJ2-7; unclear D gene. The CDR3 covers 13 residues. The V gene's germline CDR1 is MGHRA and CDR2 YSYEKL. V was pared by 0 bases and J by 6 bases, with 9 bases between. CDR3 nucleotides: TGCGCCAGCAGCCAAGACGCTCTCTCCGAGCAGTACTTC. Protein sequence: CASSQDALSEQYF.

The CDR3 bases are TGTGCCTGGGGGGCTGGGGGACTAGCATCCCAAGAGACCCAGTACTTC. Translation: CAWGAGGLASQETQYF. J is TRBJ2-5 and V is TRBV30, with 9 bases identical to TRBD2. The CDR3 has 16 residues. With 5 bases clipped from V and 1 base from J, the junction kept 11 bases outside the gene matches. The V gene's germline CDR1 is GTSNPN and CDR2 SVGIG (reference sequence).

This chain joins TRBV4-1 and TRBJ2-7, with D perhaps matching TRBD1 (6 bases). Per germline, CDR1 MGHRA and CDR2 YSYEKL. The CDR3 loop spans 13 amino acids. V lost 4 bases and J lost 3, with 10 bases in between. The CDR3 DNA is TGCGCCAGCAGCCTGAGGGGGAACTACGAGCAGTACTTC. This sequence encodes CASSLRGNYEQYF.